Listed below are T cell receptor beta chains from one sample, sequenced in a study of cytomegalovirus exposure and HLA in healthy donors. Measured with immunoSEQ multiplex PCR; TCRdb has only the in-frame clones, and not every one. The data show about 130,000 clones, roughly 77% seen once. The specimen sequenced was PBMCs. Every receptor here comes from a man aged 25 to 40 in good health. The CDR3 runs from the conserved cysteine through the conserved F or W. D genes are given only for firm matches. Size is omitted from some rows. Given values are once, few, many or a class for expanded clones.

V gene: TRBV7-9
J gene: TRBJ2-5
D gene: NA
clone size: NA
CDR3 DNA: TGTGCCAGCAGCTTGTTCGACTACCTCCAAGAGACCCAGTACTTC
CDR3 protein: CASSLFDYLQETQYF

V gene: TRBV27
J gene: TRBJ2-7
D gene: NA
clone size: NA
CDR3 DNA: TGTGCCAGCAGTTTTGGTTCAGGGGACTACGAGCAGTACTTC
CDR3 protein: CASSFGSGDYEQYF

V gene: TRBV19
J gene: TRBJ1-2
D gene: TRBD1
clone size: NA
CDR3 DNA: TGTGCCAGTAGAAGTGGGGACAGGGAGAACGGCTACACCTTC
CDR3 protein: CASRSGDRENGYTF

V gene: TRBV5-1
J gene: TRBJ1-2
D gene: TRBD1
clone size: NA
CDR3 DNA: TGCGCCAGCTCAATGACGGGACAGAAGCAATATGGCTACACCTTC
CDR3 protein: CASSMTGQKQYGYTF

V gene: TRBV11-2
J gene: TRBJ1-4
D gene: NA
clone size: NA
CDR3 DNA: TGTGCCAGCAGCACACAGGGTCGTAATGAAAAACTGTTTTTT
CDR3 protein: CASSTQGRNEKLFF

V gene: TRBV5-6
J gene: TRBJ1-1
D gene: TRBD1
clone size: NA
CDR3 DNA: TGTGCCAGCAGCTTCCTGACAGGGGCGAACACTGAAGCTTTCTTT
CDR3 protein: CASSFLTGANTEAFF

V gene: TRBV2
J gene: TRBJ1-2
D gene: NA
clone size: NA
CDR3 DNA: TGTGCCAGCAGTGAAGCGCACGGGTATGGCTACACCTTC
CDR3 protein: CASSEAHGYGYTF

V gene: TRBV7-2
J gene: TRBJ2-1
D gene: TRBD2
clone size: NA
CDR3 DNA: TGTGCCAGCAGCCCAGGACTAGCGGCGCCCAATGAGCAGTTCTTC
CDR3 protein: CASSPGLAAPNEQFF

V gene: TRBV7-9
J gene: TRBJ1-1
D gene: NA
clone size: NA
CDR3 DNA: TGTGCCAGCAGCTCTATTAGCCTCGGGGCAGGGGTTGTTACTGAAGCTTTCTTT
CDR3 protein: CASSSISLGAGVVTEAFF

V gene: TRBV7-9
J gene: TRBJ2-7
D gene: TRBD2
clone size: NA
CDR3 DNA: TGTGCCAGCAGCACTAGCGGGAGTTCGGGCGAGCAGTACTTC
CDR3 protein: CASSTSGSSGEQYF

V gene: TRBV5-1
J gene: TRBJ1-2
D gene: NA
clone size: few
CDR3 DNA: TGCGCCAGCAGCTCTGTGTACAGAAACTATGGCTACACCTTC
CDR3 protein: CASSSVYRNYGYTF

V gene: TRBV18
J gene: TRBJ2-5
D gene: NA
clone size: NA
CDR3 DNA: TGTGCCAGCTCACCACCGGGGGCGCGGGAGACCCAGTACTTC
CDR3 protein: CASSPPGARETQYF

V gene: TRBV11-2
J gene: TRBJ2-3
D gene: NA
clone size: NA
CDR3 DNA: TGTGCCAGCAGCTTGCGACTAACAACAGATACGCAGTATTTT
CDR3 protein: CASSLRLTTDTQYF

V gene: TRBV6-5
J gene: TRBJ2-3
D gene: NA
clone size: NA
CDR3 DNA: TGTGCCAGCAGGTCCTGGGGCAGCACAGATACGCAGTATTTT
CDR3 protein: CASRSWGSTDTQYF

V gene: TRBV2
J gene: TRBJ2-5
D gene: TRBD1
clone size: few
CDR3 DNA: TGTGCCAGCAAAGGGACAGAAGAGACCCAGTACTTC
CDR3 protein: CASKGTEETQYF

V gene: TRBV27
J gene: TRBJ2-7
D gene: NA
clone size: once
CDR3 DNA: TGTGCCAGCAGTTCCCCCCGGGAGCCGACCTACGAGCAGTACTTC
CDR3 protein: CASSSPREPTYEQYF

V gene: TRBV19
J gene: TRBJ1-2
D gene: NA
clone size: few
CDR3 DNA: TGTGCCACCAACCCTCGAAACGCGGGCTATGGCTACACCTTC
CDR3 protein: CATNPRNAGYGYTF

V gene: TRBV29-1
J gene: TRBJ2-7
D gene: TRBD2
clone size: NA
CDR3 DNA: TGCAGCGCCACCCGATCCCTAGCGGGAGGGAATAGCGAGCAGTACTTC
CDR3 protein: CSATRSLAGGNSEQYF

V gene: TRBV18
J gene: TRBJ2-1
D gene: NA
clone size: NA
CDR3 DNA: TGTGCCAGCTCAACGGGGTACAATGAGCAGTTCTTC
CDR3 protein: CASSTGYNEQFF

V gene: TRBV19
J gene: TRBJ2-7
D gene: TRBD1
clone size: NA
CDR3 DNA: TGTGCCAGTAGACGCCGGGACAGGAGCTCCTACGAGCAGTACTTC
CDR3 protein: CASRRRDRSSYEQYF

V gene: TRBV6-1
J gene: TRBJ1-1
D gene: NA
clone size: NA
CDR3 DNA: TGTGCCAGCAGTGATCAGGGTCTGAACACTGAAGCTTTCTTT
CDR3 protein: CASSDQGLNTEAFF

V gene: TRBV21-1
J gene: TRBJ1-2
D gene: NA
clone size: NA
CDR3 DNA: TGTGCCAGCAGCATCGATACAGGAGAGGACTATGGCTACACCTTC
CDR3 protein: CASSIDTGEDYGYTF

V gene: TRBV27
J gene: TRBJ2-3
D gene: TRBD2
clone size: NA
CDR3 DNA: TGTGCCAGCAGTAGCGGGAGAAGTCCCACAGATACGCAGTATTTT
CDR3 protein: CASSSGRSPTDTQYF

V gene: TRBV19
J gene: TRBJ1-1
D gene: TRBD1
clone size: NA
CDR3 DNA: TGTGCCAGCAGACAGGGGGCGATAGGAGCTTTCTTT
CDR3 protein: CASRQGAIGAFF

V gene: TRBV6-1
J gene: TRBJ1-5
D gene: NA
clone size: NA
CDR3 DNA: TGTGCCAGCAGTGTGTTTAGAGATAGCAATCAGCCCCAGCATTTT
CDR3 protein: CASSVFRDSNQPQHF

V gene: TRBV21-1
J gene: TRBJ2-7
D gene: NA
clone size: NA
CDR3 DNA: TGTGCCAGCAGCAGAGGGGGGGCGGGCCACGAGCAGTACTTC
CDR3 protein: CASSRGGAGHEQYF

V gene: TRBV4-3
J gene: TRBJ2-2
D gene: TRBD1
clone size: few
CDR3 DNA: TGCGCCAGCAGCCAGCCCGGGACAGGGCATATCGGGGAGCTGTTTTTT
CDR3 protein: CASSQPGTGHIGELFF

V gene: TRBV11-3
J gene: TRBJ2-3
D gene: TRBD2
clone size: NA
CDR3 DNA: TGTGCCAGCAGCTTAGAGGAACTAGCGGGAGGGAACTTGGATACGCAGTATTTT
CDR3 protein: CASSLEELAGGNLDTQYF

V gene: TRBV5-6
J gene: TRBJ1-2
D gene: TRBD1
clone size: NA
CDR3 DNA: TGTGCCAGCAGCTCCCGGGACAGGGCTCGGGAAGGCTACACCTTC
CDR3 protein: CASSSRDRAREGYTF

V gene: TRBV4-1
J gene: TRBJ1-1
D gene: TRBD1
clone size: few
CDR3 DNA: TGCGCCAGCAGCCCGGCCCCCGGACAGGTTGAGTGGGCTTTCTTT
CDR3 protein: CASSPAPGQVEWAFF

V gene: TRBV19
J gene: TRBJ2-7
D gene: TRBD2
clone size: few
CDR3 DNA: TGTGCCAGTAGTATTGCGGGGGGCCGTTGGTACGAGCAGTACTTC
CDR3 protein: CASSIAGGRWYEQYF

V gene: TRBV19
J gene: TRBJ2-7
D gene: TRBD2
clone size: NA
CDR3 DNA: TGTGCCAGTAGTATTGACGTCCTAGCGGGCCCCTACGAGCAGTACTTC
CDR3 protein: CASSIDVLAGPYEQYF

V gene: TRBV28
J gene: TRBJ2-5
D gene: TRBD2
clone size: NA
CDR3 DNA: TGTGCCAGCAGAAGGACTAGCGGGAGTGAGACCCAGTACTTC
CDR3 protein: CASRRTSGSETQYF

V gene: TRBV29-1
J gene: TRBJ2-2
D gene: TRBD1
clone size: NA
CDR3 DNA: TGCAGCGTTGCAGGGACAGGGGTGGCCGGGGAGCTGTTTTTT
CDR3 protein: CSVAGTGVAGELFF

V gene: TRBV6-6
J gene: TRBJ2-3
D gene: NA
clone size: NA
CDR3 DNA: TGTGCCAGCAGTAACATCCAGGGGCGCGGGACAGATACGCAGTATTTT
CDR3 protein: CASSNIQGRGTDTQYF

V gene: TRBV28
J gene: TRBJ2-7
D gene: NA
clone size: NA
CDR3 DNA: TGTGCCAGCAGGGTCGGCGGGACCTACGAGCAGTACTTC
CDR3 protein: CASRVGGTYEQYF

V gene: TRBV30
J gene: TRBJ2-7
D gene: TRBD2
clone size: NA
CDR3 DNA: TGTGCCTGGGGGGGGGTTTCCTACGAGCAGTACTTC
CDR3 protein: CAWGGVSYEQYF

V gene: TRBV5-1
J gene: TRBJ2-4
D gene: NA
clone size: NA
CDR3 DNA: TGCGCCAGCAGCATAGGACAGAAACTAGCCAAAAACATTCAGTACTTC
CDR3 protein: CASSIGQKLAKNIQYF

V gene: TRBV7-9
J gene: TRBJ2-7
D gene: TRBD2
clone size: NA
CDR3 DNA: TGTGCCAGCAGCCCCTCGGGGGGTTCAGGCTCCTACGAGCAGTACTTC
CDR3 protein: CASSPSGGSGSYEQYF

V gene: TRBV28
J gene: TRBJ1-4
D gene: NA
clone size: few
CDR3 DNA: TGTGCCAGCAGCCAATTCAACCGGGGGGGTGCTAATGAAAAACTGTTTTTT
CDR3 protein: CASSQFNRGGANEKLFF

V gene: TRBV21-1
J gene: TRBJ2-7
D gene: NA
clone size: NA
CDR3 DNA: TGTGCCAGCAGCCCAATGGGCCTCACAGGGGAGACCTACGAGCAGTACTTC
CDR3 protein: CASSPMGLTGETYEQYF

V gene: TRBV11-3
J gene: TRBJ2-1
D gene: TRBD1
clone size: NA
CDR3 DNA: TGTGCCAGCAGCTCCCGGACAGGGAGAAATGAGCAGTTCTTC
CDR3 protein: CASSSRTGRNEQFF

V gene: TRBV27
J gene: TRBJ1-3
D gene: NA
clone size: NA
CDR3 DNA: TGTGCCAGCTCATTTGGCGGGGGGCTACACTCTGGAAACACCATATATTTT
CDR3 protein: CASSFGGGLHSGNTIYF